This TCR beta chain originates from a study of beta chain features in type 1 diabetes. Study information: All of the samples together had roughly 110 million sorted cells examined.

In the case of this clone: Its antigen is still unknown.

A heparinised blood draw that averaged around 100 mL was obtained once from each donor. CD45RO/CCR7/CD25/CD127/CD95/CD27 staining was used to isolate CD4+ naive, central memory, regulatory and stem cell-like memory cells by sorting. The CDR3 consists of 15 residues. The ends were cut back, 10 bases at V and 6 bases at J, with 24 bases in the middle. Germline lookup yields CDR1 MNHEY and CDR2 SVGAGI. Every isolated RNA sample was fully reverse transcribed, so sequencing captured expressed TCRB transcripts. Only in-frame clones appear in the TCRdb table, and some are missing; sequencing was by immunoSEQ multiplex PCR. The sample holds some 130,000 clones, around 10% seen once. Study-wide results and caveats: Type 1 diabetes patients had TCRB CDR3s that were shorter (moderately but significantly so) in all four CD4+ subsets. The study found that naive, central memory and Treg TCRB repertoires appeared more similar in patients than in healthy donors.

The rearrangement uses TRBV6-5 and TRBJ1-2; D may be TRBD1 (5 bases). This receptor was taken from a young man with type 1 diabetes. The material sequenced was central memory CD4+ T cells from blood. The CDR3 DNA sequence: TGTGCCACCGTCAGCCCCCGCTCTGGGGCTGATGGCTACACCTTC. Translation: CATVSPRSGADGYTF.